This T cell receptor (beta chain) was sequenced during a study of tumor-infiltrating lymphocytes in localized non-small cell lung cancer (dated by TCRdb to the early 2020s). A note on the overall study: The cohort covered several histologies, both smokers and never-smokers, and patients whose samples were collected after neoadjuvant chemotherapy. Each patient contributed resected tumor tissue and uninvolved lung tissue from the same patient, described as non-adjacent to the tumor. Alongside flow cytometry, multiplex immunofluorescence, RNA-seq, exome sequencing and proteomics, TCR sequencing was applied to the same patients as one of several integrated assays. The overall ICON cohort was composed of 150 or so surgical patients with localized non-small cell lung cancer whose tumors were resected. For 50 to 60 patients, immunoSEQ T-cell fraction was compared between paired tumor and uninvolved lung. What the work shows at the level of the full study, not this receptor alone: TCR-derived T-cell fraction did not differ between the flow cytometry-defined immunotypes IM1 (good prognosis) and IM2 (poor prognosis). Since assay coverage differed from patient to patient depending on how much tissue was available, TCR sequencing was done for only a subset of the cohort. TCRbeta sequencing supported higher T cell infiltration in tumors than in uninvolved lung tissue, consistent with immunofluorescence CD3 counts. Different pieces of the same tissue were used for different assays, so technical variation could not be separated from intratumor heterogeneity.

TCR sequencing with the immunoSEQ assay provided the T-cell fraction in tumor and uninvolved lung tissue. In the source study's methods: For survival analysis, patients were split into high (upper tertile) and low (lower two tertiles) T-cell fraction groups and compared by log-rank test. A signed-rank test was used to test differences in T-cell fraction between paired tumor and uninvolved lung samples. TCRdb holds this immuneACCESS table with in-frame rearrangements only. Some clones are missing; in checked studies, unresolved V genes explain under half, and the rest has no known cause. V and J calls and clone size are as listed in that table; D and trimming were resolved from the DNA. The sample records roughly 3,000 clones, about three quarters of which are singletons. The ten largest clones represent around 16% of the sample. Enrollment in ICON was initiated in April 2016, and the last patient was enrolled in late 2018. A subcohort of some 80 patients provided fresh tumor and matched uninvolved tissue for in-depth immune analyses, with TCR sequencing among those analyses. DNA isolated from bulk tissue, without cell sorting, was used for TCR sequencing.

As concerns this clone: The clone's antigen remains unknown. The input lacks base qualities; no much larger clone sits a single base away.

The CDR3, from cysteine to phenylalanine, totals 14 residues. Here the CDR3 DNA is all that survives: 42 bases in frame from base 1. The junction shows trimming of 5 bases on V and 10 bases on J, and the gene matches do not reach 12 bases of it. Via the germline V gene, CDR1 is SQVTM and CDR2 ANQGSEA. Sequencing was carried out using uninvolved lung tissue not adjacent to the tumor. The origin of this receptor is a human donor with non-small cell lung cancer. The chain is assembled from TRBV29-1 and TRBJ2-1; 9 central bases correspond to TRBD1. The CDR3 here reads CSVSSTGGPEEQFF. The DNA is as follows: TGCAGCGTTAGTTCGACAGGGGGTCCGGAAGAGCAGTTCTTC.